A single sample gave rise to the 2 T cell receptor beta chains below, sequenced in a study of cytomegalovirus exposure and HLA in healthy donors. PCR amplification relied on 60 Vbeta primers (plus 13 Jbeta primers). TCRdb's copy holds only in-frame clones and misses some; the assay was immunoSEQ multiplex PCR. The table lists 100,000 to 150,000 clones. The sample taken for sequencing was PBMCs. The receptors were gathered from a man in his thirties or forties in good health and CMV-seronegative.

The chain uses TRBV28 and TRBJ2-5; TRBD1 might be the D (6 bases). The CDR3 is 17 residues long. Germline assignment: CDR1 MDHEN and CDR2 SYDVKM. Trimming took off 2 bases at V and 4 bases at J, with 20 bases between the two ends. The CDR3 DNA reads TGTGCCAGCAGTTTAGGAAACTCGCAGGGGCCGGTAGAGACCCAGTACTTC. It yields the protein CASSLGNSQGPVETQYF.

V and J are TRBV7-3 and TRBJ2-1, with 8 nucleotides matching TRBD2. Germline V gene data show CDR1 as SGHTA and CDR2 as FQGTGA. The junction had 5 bases not matched to a gene; V was cut back by 4 bases and J by 9 bases. The CDR3 consists of 13 residues. The CDR3 sequence is CASSSGLGGEQFF. DNA of the CDR3: TGTGCCAGCAGCTCGGGACTAGGTGGTGAGCAGTTCTTC.